A single sample gave rise to the 27 T cell receptor beta chains below, sequenced in a study of blood T cell repertoires in COVID-19. The protocol was immunoSEQ multiplex PCR, while the TCRdb copy is restricted to in-frame clones and leaves out a portion. Here the sample spans 85,000 to 110,000 clones, about four fifths being singletons. Sequencing used peripheral blood. These TCRs come from a human donor in a cohort sampled during active COVID-19.

This rearrangement joins TRBV29-1 to TRBJ1-1; possible D gene TRBD1, 5 bases. CDR3 length: 14 residues. Trimming removed 3 bases from V and 0 bases from J, with 11 bases in between. Germline CDR1 is SQVTM and CDR2 is ANQGSEA. CDR3 DNA: TGCAGCGTTGATCGGCAGGGCTTGAACACTGAAGCTTTCTTT. As protein: CSVDRQGLNTEAFF.

This clone was seen a handful of times. The chain recombines TRBV6-5 with TRBJ2-7; 7 bases are shared with TRBD1. This CDR3 has 13 residues. The ends lost 7 bases at V and 1 base at J; junction bases unmatched: 4. Germline CDR1 and CDR2: MNHEY and SVGAGI. The CDR3 region has the DNA TGTGCCAGCAAACGACAGGGTTCCTACGAGCAGTACTTC. It is translated as CASKRQGSYEQYF.

This clone has a handful of counts. The rearrangement joins TRBV6-5 to TRBJ1-6; 7 nucleotides agree with TRBD1. Trimming took 2 bases from V and 11 from J; bases not matched to a gene: 3. The length of the CDR3 is 13 residues. The germline gives CDR1 MNHEY, CDR2 SVGAGI. CDR3 nucleotides: TGTGCCAGCAGTTACACTAGGGGGCCACCCCTCCACTTT. Amino acid sequence: CASSYTRGPPLHF.

Points on this clone: One end of the junction is discordant with germline, which a read error may explain. The chain uses TRBV7-2 and TRBJ1-2; the D is unclear. This CDR3 has 15 amino acids. Germline V gene sequence: CDR1 SGHTA, CDR2 FQGNSA. The CDR3 DNA sequence: TGTGCCAGCACCTTAGGGCGGCAGGCCGAGGGTGGCTACACCTTC. It yields the protein CASTLGRQAEGGYTF.

The chain combines TRBV19 with TRBJ1-1, with a possible D match to TRBD1 (5 bases). The V and J ends lost 5 bases and 0 bases respectively, with 13 bases between them. This CDR3 has 15 residues. CDR1 and CDR2 (germline): LNHDA, SQIVND (reference sequence). CDR3 sequence (DNA): TGTGCCAGTAGTCTAACCACGGGGGTGAACACTGAAGCTTTCTTT. Protein: CASSLTTGVNTEAFF.

The table lists this clone with a few counts. The CDR3 loop is CASSLAAGTYEQYF. In nucleotides, the CDR3 is TGTGCCAGCAGCTTAGCGGCAGGGACCTACGAGCAGTACTTC. The gene calls are TRBV7-2 and TRBJ2-7, with a tentative D call TRBD1 (5 bases). Germline CDR1 reads SGHTA; CDR2 reads FQGNSA. This CDR3 has 14 amino acids. Trimming shortened V by 0 bases and J by 2 bases, and 8 bases separated the two germline ends.

J is TRBJ1-2 and V is TRBV9; a weak D match, TRBD1 (5 bases). The CDR3 sequence is 13 residues long. CDR1 is SGDLS and CDR2 is YYNGEE in the germline V gene. V was pared by 4 bases and J by 2 bases, with 9 bases between. The CDR3 DNA follows: TGTGCCAGCAGCCCCGACAGCAACTATGGCTACACCTTC. This gives the protein CASSPDSNYGYTF.

CDR3 coding DNA: TGTGCCAGCAGCCGGGGACAGAGTAATTCACCCCTCCACTTT. It yields the protein CASSRGQSNSPLHF. This chain joins TRBV6-5 and TRBJ1-6, with 7 bases aligning to TRBD1. Germline loops: CDR1 MNHEY, CDR2 SVGAGI. The V gene end was trimmed by 6 bases and the J gene end by 6 bases; junction bases not matched to a gene: 5. CDR3 length: 14 amino acids.

The CDR3, as DNA: TGCGCCAGCAGCTTGGAGACAGGGAATCAGCCCCAGCATTTT. This sequence encodes CASSLETGNQPQHF. The rearrangement uses TRBV5-1 and TRBJ1-5; 7 bases are shared with TRBD1. The CDR3 sequence is 14 residues long. The J segment lost 4 bases and the V segment lost 0 bases, leaving 1 base of the junction unmatched. CDR1 and CDR2 (germline): SGHRS, YFSETQ.

This clone was counted between two and nine times. J is TRBJ2-7 and V is TRBV18; 12 bases fit TRBD1. The V gene end was trimmed by 3 bases and the J gene end by 5 bases; junction bases not matched to a gene: 8. Germline V gene lookup returns CDR1 KGHSH and CDR2 LQKENI. The CDR3 length is 16 residues. The DNA of the CDR3 is TGTGCCAGCTCACCTCGGGGGGGACAGGGGGCCCACGAGCAGTACTTC. Translation: CASSPRGGQGAHEQYF. Variable domain in full (rest from reference TRBV18 and TRBJ2-7): NAGVMQNPRHLVRRRGQEARLRCSPMKGHSHVYWYRQLPEEGLKFMVYLQKENIIDESGMPKERFSAEFPKEGPSILRIQQVVRGDSAAYFCASSPRGGQGAHEQYFGPGTRLTVT.

The chain carries TRBV28 and TRBJ1-5; no clear D. Germline CDR1 MDHEN, CDR2 SYDVKM. V gave up 7 bases and J gave up 7 bases, with 14 bases separating them. The CDR3 consists of 13 residues. The DNA for the CDR3 is TGTGCCAGCACCCCTCGGGTGACCCAGCCCCAGCATTTT. Protein: CASTPRVTQPQHF.

A word on this clone: The junction departs from germline at one end; a sequencing error may be responsible. The V call is TRBV7-7, the J call TRBJ1-3; possible D gene TRBD1, 6 bases. The CDR3 loop spans 13 amino acids. The germline V gene encodes CDR1 SSHAT and CDR2 FNYEAQ (reference sequence). The CDR3 loop is CASSVDRGNTIYF. In DNA form, the CDR3 reads TGTGCTAGCAGCGTCGACAGGGGAAACACCATATATTTT. The entire variable domain, with the rest obtained from reference TRBV7-7 and TRBJ1-3, is as follows: GAGVSQSPRYKVTKRGQDVTLRCDPISSHATLYWYQQALGQGPEFLTYFNYEAQPDKSGLPSDRFSAERPEGSISTLTIQRTEQRDSAMYRCASSVDRGNTIYFGEGSWLTVV.

Only a few counts were recorded for this clone. This chain connects TRBV4-3 to TRBJ2-5, with 11 bases aligning to TRBD1. The CDR3 covers 15 residues. Germline V lookup: CDR1 LGHNA, CDR2 YSLEER. V lost 5 bases to trimming and J lost 4 bases; unmatched junction nucleotides: 6. The CDR3 coding sequence is TGCGCCAGCAGCGAGGACAGGGGGCCACGAGAGACCCAGTACTTC. Its translation: CASSEDRGPRETQYF.

The J gene is TRBJ1-3, the V gene TRBV7-2; D uncertain. V was clipped by 1 base and J by 3 bases, with 10 bases between them. Germline CDR1 SGHTA, CDR2 FQGNSA. This CDR3 spans 15 amino acids. As DNA, the CDR3 is TGTGCCAGCAGCTTAGTGGCGGGGAGTGGAAACACCATATATTTT. Translation gives CASSLVAGSGNTIYF.

V is TRBV27 and J is TRBJ1-2, with 9 bases lining up with TRBD1. CDR3 length equals 14 residues. Germline CDR1 reads MNHEY; CDR2 reads SMNVEV (reference sequence). V shed 4 bases and J 7 bases; nucleotides not matched to a gene: 7. The CDR3: CASSSNRGPGGYTF. The DNA of the CDR3 is TGTGCCAGCAGTTCTAACAGGGGGCCTGGTGGCTACACCTTC.

This chain joins TRBV7-2 and TRBJ2-1, with TRBD1 as a possible D gene (6 bases). This CDR3 has 15 amino acids. V lost 5 bases and J lost 9, with 20 bases in between. Germline V lookup: CDR1 SGHTA, CDR2 FQGNSA. The CDR3 reads CASSPRGIHTGEQFF. CDR3 coding DNA: TGTGCCAGCAGCCCGAGGGGGATACATACAGGTGAGCAGTTCTTC. Using reference TRBV7-2 and TRBJ2-1 for the parts outside the CDR3, the full variable domain is GAGVSQSPSNKVTEKGKDVELRCDPISGHTALYWYRQSLGQGLEFLIYFQGNSAPDKSGLPSDRFSAERTGGSVSTLTIQRTQQEDSAVYLCASSPRGIHTGEQFFGPGTRLTVL.

This clone was observed once. This chain links TRBV3-1 (or the pseudogene TRBV3-2) with TRBJ1-2; D uncertain. V was trimmed by 4 bases and J by 0 bases, leaving 6 bases between them. Germline values: CDR1 LGHDT, CDR2 YNNKEL (reference sequence). This CDR3 has 13 residues. CDR3 in amino acids: CASSLATNYGYTF. The CDR3 DNA sequence: TGTGCCAGCAGCCTAGCGACTAACTATGGCTACACCTTC.

This clone was counted between two and nine times. The chain recombines TRBV3-1 (or the pseudogene TRBV3-2) with TRBJ1-6, with 11 bases that match TRBD1. The germline V gene encodes CDR1 LGHDT and CDR2 YNNKEL (reference sequence). The CDR3 spans 15 residues. Trimming took 5 bases from V and 7 from J; bases not matched to a gene: 4. The CDR3 bases are TGTGCCAGCAGCTCGGGACAGGGGGAAAATTCACCCCTCCACTTT. Translation gives CASSSGQGENSPLHF.

The gene calls are TRBV7-2 and TRBJ1-6; TRBD1 matches 9 bases. There are 15 residues in the CDR3. The J segment lost 7 bases and the V segment lost 5 bases, leaving 6 bases of the junction unmatched. CDR1 is SGHTA, CDR2 FQGNSA, per germline. The CDR3 is CASSLGTGNNSPLHF. The CDR3 DNA reads TGTGCCAGCAGCCTCGGGACAGGGAACAATTCACCCCTCCACTTT.

The chain carries TRBV3-1 (or the pseudogene TRBV3-2) and TRBJ2-1; 12 bases fit TRBD2. The CDR3 runs to 15 residues. From germline, CDR1 is LGHDT and CDR2 YNNKEL (reference sequence). With 4 bases clipped from V and 5 bases from J, the junction kept 3 bases outside the gene matches. CDR3 nucleotide sequence: TGTGCCAGCAGCCGACTAGCGGGGGAACACAATGAGCAGTTCTTC. It encodes CASSRLAGEHNEQFF.

V is TRBV27 and J is TRBJ1-3; a weak D match, TRBD1 (6 bases). CDR3 length equals 19 residues. V lost 2 bases, J lost 8 bases, and 28 bases lay in between. Germline V gene sequence: CDR1 MNHEY, CDR2 SMNVEV (reference sequence). The CDR3 bases are TGTGCCAGCAGTTTAGTTGGGGGGGGCGTCAGGGGAAGCCGGGACACCATATATTTT. Translated: CASSLVGGGVRGSRDTIYF.

The chain recombines TRBV10-3 with TRBJ1-2, with D maybe TRBD1 (5 bases). The V end was cut by 10 bases, the J end by 2 bases, with 8 bases between. Germline V gives CDR1 ENHRY, CDR2 SYGVKD. This CDR3 region has 11 residues. The CDR3 region is CATGGNYGYTF. The DNA for the CDR3 is TGTGCCACGGGGGGAAACTATGGCTACACCTTC.

The V and J genes are TRBV5-4 and TRBJ1-3, with 9 bases identical to TRBD1. The trim removed 4 bases at V and 1 base at J, leaving 3 bases unmatched. Germline V lookup: CDR1 SGHNT, CDR2 YYREEE (reference sequence). This CDR3 comprises 15 residues. CDR3 loop: CASSLDRGSGNTIYF. CDR3 sequence (DNA): TGTGCCAGCAGCCTGGACAGGGGATCTGGAAACACCATATATTTT.

The chain combines TRBV11-2 with TRBJ1-5, with TRBD1 matching 9 bases. This CDR3 has 17 residues. The junction had 9 bases not matched to a gene; V was cut back by 4 bases and J by 2 bases. Germline V lookup: CDR1 SGHAT, CDR2 FQNNGV. CDR3 nucleotides: TGTGCCAGCAGCTCGGGACAGGGCGGAGTAGGCAATCAGCCCCAGCATTTT. Translated, it gives CASSSGQGGVGNQPQHF.

This clone appeared a few times. This rearrangement joins TRBV7-9 to TRBJ1-2, with TRBD1 identical over 10 bases. Germline V lookup: CDR1 SEHNR, CDR2 FQNEAQ (reference sequence). The V gene end was trimmed by 4 bases and the J gene end by 6 bases; junction bases not matched to a gene: 5. This CDR3 is 14 amino acids long. The DNA of the CDR3 is TGTGCCAGCAGCTGGGACAGGGGAAGCCATGGCTACACCTTC. Its protein is CASSWDRGSHGYTF.

This chain uses TRBV4-1 with TRBJ2-5, with TRBD2 matching over 8 bases. Trimming took 1 base from V and 4 from J; bases not matched to a gene: 5. CDR1 is MGHRA, CDR2 YSYEKL, per germline. The CDR3 is 15 residues long. Here the CDR3 reads CASSQGGTRGETQYF. In DNA, the CDR3 is TGCGCCAGCAGCCAAGGTGGGACTAGGGGAGAGACCCAGTACTTC.

This clone has ten or more counts. The chain links TRBV29-1 to TRBJ1-2, with 9 bases matching TRBD1. This CDR3 is built from 12 residues. CDR1 is SQVTM, CDR2 ANQGSEA, per germline. J lost 7 bases, V lost 6 bases, and 6 bases had no gene match. The CDR3 DNA is TGCAGCGTGTGGACAGGGGAAGGTGGCTACACCTTC. Amino acid sequence: CSVWTGEGGYTF. The variable domain in full, with the rest retrieved from reference TRBV29-1 and TRBJ1-2, is SAVISQKPSRDICQRGTSLTIQCQVDSQVTMMFWYRQQPGQSLTLIATANQGSEATYESGFVIDKFPISRPNLTFSTLTVSNMSPEDSSIYLCSVWTGEGGYTFGSGTRLTVV.